The 14 T cell receptor beta chains presented below share a single source sample, sequenced in a study of cytomegalovirus exposure and HLA in healthy donors. Clones were sequenced by immunoSEQ multiplex PCR, and TCRdb holds only the in-frame ones, with some missing. This sample has 250,000 or so clones; roughly 84% occur once, and the top ten carry approximately 12%. Sequenced material: PBMCs. Receptors originate from a man between 18 and 35 years old in good health and CMV-seropositive.

The V call is TRBV28, the J call TRBJ1-5; a possible D gene is TRBD1 (5 bases). There are 14 residues in the CDR3. Germline V lookup: CDR1 MDHEN, CDR2 SYDVKM. V was cut by 5 bases and J by 4 bases, with 12 bases left in between. In DNA form, the CDR3 reads TGTGCCAGCAGTGGGACGCTGATGAATCAGCCCCAGCATTTT. Translating gives CASSGTLMNQPQHF. Combining the CDR3 with reference TRBV28 and TRBJ1-5 gives the whole variable domain DVKVTQSSRYLVKRTGEKVFLECVQDMDHENMFWYRQDPGLGLRLIYFSYDVKMKEKGDIPEGYSVSREKKERFSLILESASTNQTSMYLCASSGTLMNQPQHFGDGTRLSIL.

The chain uses TRBV4-1 and TRBJ1-2; D call uncertain. The CDR3 consists of 15 residues. V was cut by 4 bases and J by 2 bases, with 14 bases left in between. Looked up from germline, CDR1 is MGHRA and CDR2 is YSYEKL. The CDR3 sequence is CASSRGRGSNYGYTF. In DNA form, the CDR3 reads TGCGCCAGCAGCCGAGGACGAGGTTCGAACTATGGCTACACCTTC.

CDR3 sequence (DNA): TGTGCCAGCAGTCAGAAAAGCTCCTACAATGAGCAGTTCTTC. Translated, it gives CASSQKSSYNEQFF. The rearrangement joins TRBV25-1 to TRBJ2-1; the D is unclear. This CDR3 is built from 14 residues. Germline CDR1 MGHDK, CDR2 SYGVNS. V gave up 5 bases and J gave up 0 bases, with 8 bases separating them.

The chain recombines TRBV2 with TRBJ1-5; 9 bases match TRBD1. The J segment lost 2 bases and the V segment lost 5 bases, leaving 4 bases of the junction unmatched. Germline V gene sequence: CDR1 SNHLY, CDR2 FYNNEI. CDR3 size: 15 residues. In nucleotides, the CDR3 is TGTGCCAGCAGTTTACGGACAGGGGGCAATCAGCCCCAGCATTTT. This gives the protein CASSLRTGGNQPQHF.

The genes are TRBV4-1 and TRBJ2-7; 7 nucleotides match TRBD2. This CDR3 is 17 amino acids long. Germline V gives CDR1 MGHRA, CDR2 YSYEKL. V gave up 2 bases and J gave up 4 bases; unmatched junction bases: 14. The CDR3 loop reads CASSQPPTAGSVYEQYF. In nucleotides, the CDR3 is TGCGCCAGCAGCCAACCCCCAACAGCGGGAAGTGTTTACGAGCAGTACTTC.

V and J are TRBV2 and TRBJ2-7, with 9 bases fitting TRBD1. Losses at the gene ends were 9 bases for V and 4 bases for J; bases not matched to a gene: 13. The CDR3 length is 15 residues. Germline CDR1 is SNHLY and CDR2 is FYNNEI. The CDR3 DNA is TGTGCCAGACGAGCAGCCCGGGGACAGGGTTACGAGCAGTACTTC. This codes for CARRAARGQGYEQYF.

This clone was seen only a few times. V is TRBV6-1 and J is TRBJ2-7, with 10 bases fitting TRBD1. The CDR3 runs 18 residues. CDR1 and CDR2 (germline): MNHNS, SASEGT. V shed 1 base, J shed 2 bases, and the junction held 11 bases outside the gene matches. The CDR3 DNA sequence: TGTGCCAGCAGTGAAGTTAGAGACAGGGGGCGCATCACCTACGAGCAGTACTTC. This sequence encodes CASSEVRDRGRITYEQYF.

The genes are TRBV5-6 and TRBJ1-2; 9 nucleotides agree with TRBD1. This CDR3 is 18 amino acids long. Germline CDR1 is SGHDT and CDR2 is YYEEEE. The V segment lost 0 bases and the J segment 4 bases; nucleotides outside the gene matches: 13. The CDR3 sequence is CASSLVTGGGSWGYGYTF. CDR3 in DNA: TGTGCCAGCAGCTTGGTAACAGGGGGCGGCTCTTGGGGCTATGGCTACACCTTC.

This rearrangement joins TRBV25-1 to TRBJ1-5, with D possibly being TRBD1 (5 bases). Germline assignment: CDR1 MGHDK and CDR2 SYGVNS. The CDR3 loop spans 13 amino acids. The ends were cut back, 8 bases at V and 1 base at J, with 9 bases in the middle. CDR3 loop: CASGTVSNQPQHF. The DNA for the CDR3 is TGTGCCAGCGGGACTGTGAGCAATCAGCCCCAGCATTTT.

The chain has TRBV6-5 and TRBJ2-1; 9 bases match TRBD1. J was trimmed by 6 bases and V by 7 bases; bases with no gene match: 7. The CDR3 contains 14 residues. Germline V lookup: CDR1 MNHEY, CDR2 SVGAGI. The CDR3: CASTDRGKGNEQFF. In DNA form, the CDR3 reads TGTGCCAGCACAGACAGGGGGAAAGGCAATGAGCAGTTCTTC.

This chain joins TRBV15 and TRBJ1-2; D is unresolved. V was cut by 1 base and J by 3 bases, with 15 bases left in between. The CDR3 runs 16 residues. Germline loops: CDR1 LNHNV, CDR2 YYDKDF (reference sequence). DNA of the CDR3: TGTGCCACCAGCAGAGGAGGAGCCGGGAGAGACTATGGCTACACCTTC. Its translation is CATSRGGAGRDYGYTF.

The chain carries TRBV5-1 and TRBJ1-4; D unclear. Per germline, CDR1 SGHRS and CDR2 YFSETQ. This CDR3 contains 15 residues. V was pared by 4 bases and J by 0 bases, with 10 bases between. As DNA, the CDR3 is TGCGCCAGCAGCGGCGGGAGAGCAACTAATGAAAAACTGTTTTTT. Amino acids: CASSGGRATNEKLFF.

V gene TRBV7-2 combines with J gene TRBJ1-3; no firm D call. V lost 5 bases and J lost 0, with 8 bases in between. Germline CDR1 and CDR2: SGHTA and FQGNSA. This CDR3 region has 14 residues. The CDR3 region is CASSLGSSGNTIYF. CDR3 in DNA: TGTGCCAGCAGCCTTGGGAGCTCTGGAAACACCATATATTTT.

In its sample, this clone was seen a few times. The chain couples TRBV28 to TRBJ1-2; the D gene is possibly TRBD1 (5 bases). V was shortened by 6 bases and J by 8 bases, with 19 bases between the two germline ends. The V gene's germline CDR1 is MDHEN and CDR2 SYDVKM. The CDR3 runs 14 residues. The CDR3 is CASSPRQLPGGYTF. The DNA for the CDR3 is TGTGCCAGCAGCCCTCGACAGCTCCCGGGCGGCTACACCTTC.